A single sample gave rise to the 10 T cell receptor beta chains below, sequenced in a study of shared clonotypes between healthy human individuals. Sequencing was performed with immunoSEQ multiplex PCR; in TCRdb, only in-frame clones are kept and a portion is missing. Counted here are fewer than 150,000 clones, about 67% occurring once; the ten biggest clones make up about 26%. Input material: memory CD8+ T cells sorted from blood. Subset here: CD45RO+ cells pooled with CCR7-negative TemRA cells. Source of these receptors: a woman aged 25 to 45 in good health.

This clone appeared a few times. V is TRBV4-2 and J is TRBJ1-4; 10 bases fit TRBD1. This CDR3 has 18 residues. The ends lost 0 bases at V and 8 bases at J; junction bases unmatched: 12. In germline, CDR1 is LGHNA, CDR2 YNFKEQ. The DNA of the CDR3 is TGTGCCAGCAGCCAAGAAGGGACAGGGGACTTACCTTCGGAAAAACTGTTTTTT. Encoded protein: CASSQEGTGDLPSEKLFF.

The V gene is TRBV7-9, the J gene TRBJ2-1, with D perhaps given as TRBD1 or TRBD2 (5 bases each). V was pared by 2 bases and J by 5 bases, with 13 bases between. The CDR3 covers 15 residues. Germline CDR1 and CDR2: SEHNR and FQNEAQ (reference sequence). The CDR3 nucleotides read TGTGCCAGCAGCTTAACTAGGACAACCAACAATGAGCAGTTCTTC. It codes for CASSLTRTTNNEQFF.

This chain connects TRBV5-1 to TRBJ2-7; D is unclear. The CDR3 has 14 amino acids. CDR1 is SGHRS and CDR2 is YFSETQ in the germline V gene. Trimming removed 0 bases at V and 6 bases at J, with 13 bases between. CDR3 DNA sequence: TGCGCCAGCAGCTTGGGTAGCTCGATGGGCGAGCAGTACTTC. Its translation is CASSLGSSMGEQYF.

The V and J genes are TRBV9 and TRBJ1-4; D not resolved. V was trimmed by 0 bases and J by 0 bases, leaving 6 bases between them. Germline CDR1 reads SGDLS; CDR2 reads YYNGEE. This CDR3 is 15 amino acids long. The CDR3 DNA is TGTGCCAGCAGCGTAGGACAAGCAACTAATGAAAAACTGTTTTTT. Its translation is CASSVGQATNEKLFF.

The J gene is TRBJ1-6, the V gene TRBV10-1; weak D call: TRBD1 (6 bases). The CDR3 consists of 13 residues. Trimming removed 0 bases at V and 9 bases at J, with 6 bases between. CDR1 and CDR2 from the germline V gene are WNHNN and SYGVQD (reference sequence). The CDR3 loop reads CASSESGASPLHF. In nucleotides, the CDR3 is TGCGCCAGCAGTGAGTCGGGGGCTTCACCCCTCCACTTT.

This clone was detected only a few times. The rearrangement joins TRBV4-1 to TRBJ2-7; 10 positions agree with TRBD2. Trimming at V came to 2 bases and at J to 9 bases, leaving 13 bases not matched to a gene. CDR1 is MGHRA and CDR2 is YSYEKL in the germline V gene. This CDR3 has 16 residues. The chain's CDR3 is CASSQPWTSGEVVQYF. The CDR3 coding sequence is TGCGCCAGCAGCCAACCCTGGACTAGCGGAGAGGTGGTGCAGTACTTC.

This chain connects TRBV11-2 to TRBJ2-3; D might be TRBD2 (6 bases). The CDR3 length is 15 residues. Germline V gives CDR1 SGHAT, CDR2 FQNNGV. Trimming removed 0 bases from V and 4 bases from J, with 11 bases in between. The CDR3 region is CASSLDRRGADTQYF. The DNA of the CDR3 is TGTGCCAGCAGCTTAGATCGGAGGGGAGCAGATACGCAGTATTTT.

The CDR3 nucleotides read TGTGCCAGCAGTGAAGCCGTGCGCACGGAAGCTTTCTTT. The encoded protein is CASSEAVRTEAFF. The chain couples TRBV2 to TRBJ1-1, with D unresolved. Looked up from germline, CDR1 is SNHLY and CDR2 is FYNNEI. This CDR3 is built from 13 residues. V shed 0 bases and J shed 8 bases, with 10 bases lying between them.

V and J are TRBV5-4 and TRBJ2-6; tentative D call: TRBD1 (5 bases). Germline-derived CDR1 and CDR2 are SGHNT and YYREEE (reference sequence). CDR3 length: 16 residues. The V gene lost 2 bases and the J gene lost 0 bases, with 9 bases spanning the gap. This CDR3 is CASSFQGLSGANVLTF. CDR3 sequence (DNA): TGTGCCAGCAGCTTCCAGGGTCTCTCTGGGGCCAACGTCCTGACTTTC. Drawing the rest from reference TRBV5-4 and TRBJ2-6, the complete variable domain is ETGVTQSPTHLIKTRGQQVTLRCSSQSGHNTVSWYQQALGQGPQFIFQYYREEENGRGNFPPRFSGLQFPNYSSELNVNALELDDSALYLCASSFQGLSGANVLTFGAGSRLTVL.

This clone was seen once. The chain combines TRBV14 with TRBJ2-1, with TRBD2 identical over 10 bases. Unmatched junction bases numbered 14, after V lost 3 bases and J lost 9 bases. The germline CDR1 and CDR2 sequences are SGHDN and FVKESK. The CDR3 is 17 residues long. The CDR3 region has the DNA TGTGCCAGCAGCCATGATAGAGCGGGAGGGTTGTGCGGTGAGCAGTTCTTC. This translates into CASSHDRAGGLCGEQFF.